This TCR beta chain was captured by sequencing in a study of T-cell memory formation after mild COVID-19. Across the study: Largely, the TCR clusters proved donor specific. Study outcomes and limitations: Several responding clones turned up in pre-infection memory, indicating that cross-reactive memory may have taken part. Among CD4+ contracting clones, most were CM and EM, and CD8+ ones EMRA.

5'RACE with constant-segment primers yielded barcoded, UMI-tagged TCR alpha and TCR beta cDNA libraries. Using its own MiXCR run on the 5' RACE reads, TCRdb lists one record per CDR3 protein. The sample has roughly 260,000 distinct CDR3 sequences, roughly 15% seen once. Comments on this clonotype: What it binds is not known.

Looked up from germline, CDR1 is MDHEN and CDR2 is SYDVKM. Deletions cut 3 bases from V and 6 bases from J, with 12 bases between. The CDR3 is 13 residues long. The sequenced material came from PBMCs or a T cell subset sorted from them (not recorded which). The chain couples TRBV28 to TRBJ2-7, with D possibly matching TRBD2 (5 bases). The TCR originated in a man between 18 and 29 years old who had mild COVID-19 (a few samples of this study predate the infection). Cell type and time point are not known. CDR3 region: CASSLVGSGEQYV. CDR3 bases: TGTGCCAGCAGTTTGGTCGGCAGCGGCGAGCAGTACGTC.